This TCR beta chain was captured in a study of blood T cell repertoires in COVID-19. In the original analysis: Reference gene primer amplification in the assay estimated nucleated cell counts. Clones were sequenced by immunoSEQ multiplex PCR, and TCRdb holds only the in-frame ones, with some missing. D and trimming come from the DNA, and the V and J calls and clone size come from that table. The table has 300,000 or so clones, 80% to 90% seen once. This sequence originates from a woman in her 50s who had recovered from COVID-19. Sequencing was performed on peripheral blood.

CDR3 coding DNA: TGCGCCAGCAGTAGTCCGGGGTCAAGCTCCTACAATGAGCAGTTCTTC. Translation gives CASSSPGSSSYNEQFF. The V call is TRBV5-1, the J call TRBJ2-1; the D gene is possibly TRBD2 (5 bases). The germline gives CDR1 SGHRS, CDR2 YFSETQ. The V gene lost 5 bases and the J gene lost 0 bases, with 15 bases spanning the gap. The CDR3 contains 16 residues.